The source of this TCR beta chain is a study of metastatic and nonmetastatic thyroid tumors. Across the whole study: Both malignant and benign thyroid patients supplied peripheral blood and tumor or nodule tissue samples, across which the repertoires of these patients were then compared.

A few counts support this clone. Each patient came to thyroid surgery without any prior treatment (of any kind). Via MiXCR, TCRdb re-called the PCR reads. The data show under 30,000 clones, about 4% seen once. The sample comprised blood. The sequence derives from a female donor with papillary thyroid cancer or a benign thyroid nodule (not recorded which). Some clones in this sample may be carry-over from other donors' samples.

The CDR3 DNA reads TGTGCCAGCAGGACAGGGTTCGGGGAGACCCAGTACTTC. It yields the protein CASRTGFGETQYF. The chain carries TRBV6-1 and TRBJ2-1, with 7 nucleotides matching TRBD1. The J call could be wrong; TRBJ2-5 is a better fit for the DNA end. Per germline, CDR1 MNHNS and CDR2 SASEGT. This CDR3 contains 13 residues.